These 9 T cell receptor beta chains were sequenced from one sample in a study of shared clonotypes between healthy human individuals. Method: immunoSEQ multiplex PCR; TCRdb's copy keeps in-frame clones and lacks some. The sample includes about 1.5 million clones, about 98% of them seen just once. Sequenced material: naive CD4+ T cells sorted from blood. Subset noted: CD45RA+ positively selected. These receptors were collected from a young man in good health.

CDR3 loop: CASRPLQLDTQYF. The CDR3 DNA sequence: TGTGCCAGCAGGCCCCTGCAGCTAGATACGCAGTATTTT. J is TRBJ2-3 and V is TRBV6-5; the D is unclear. The germline CDR1 and CDR2 sequences are MNHEY and SVGAGI. CDR3 length: 13 amino acids. V lost 6 bases to trimming and J lost 5 bases, with 12 bases between them.

The genes are TRBV19 and TRBJ2-1; 15 bases are shared with TRBD2. The CDR3 runs to 20 residues. J was trimmed by 3 bases and V by 4 bases; bases with no gene match: 13. The V gene's germline CDR1 is LNHDA and CDR2 SQIVND (reference sequence). The CDR3 sequence: CASSSGFIGTSGRNYNEQFF. For the CDR3, the DNA is TGTGCCAGTAGTAGCGGCTTTATAGGGACTAGCGGGAGGAACTACAATGAGCAGTTCTTC.

The chain combines TRBV18 with TRBJ2-3; D is ambiguous. Germline CDR1 reads KGHSH; CDR2 reads LQKENI. The length of the CDR3 is 14 residues. Between the trimmed V and J ends, which lost 3 bases and 6 bases, there was a span of 13 bases. The CDR3 DNA reads as TGTGCCAGCTCACCCCTCCCAGCATCCGATACGCAGTATTTT. This translates into CASSPLPASDTQYF.

V is TRBV5-1 and J is TRBJ2-2; D call uncertain. In germline, CDR1 is SGHRS, CDR2 YFSETQ. Trimming shortened V by 0 bases and J by 0 bases, and 9 bases separated the two germline ends. This CDR3 contains 16 residues. CDR3 loop: CASSLVRDSNTGELFF. The CDR3 nucleotides read TGCGCCAGCAGCTTGGTTAGGGATTCGAACACCGGGGAGCTGTTTTTT.

The CDR3 sequence is CASSGSGQQETQYF. As DNA, the CDR3 is TGTGCCAGCTCAGGATCGGGACAGCAAGAGACCCAGTACTTC. The rearrangement links TRBV18 to TRBJ2-5; 7 bases are a match to TRBD1. The V and J ends lost 5 bases and 2 bases, in that order; junction bases with no gene match: 5. The CDR3 runs to 14 residues. Germline V gene lookup returns CDR1 KGHSH and CDR2 LQKENI.

This chain links TRBV10-3 with TRBJ2-3; TRBD2 might be the D (5 bases). Germline assignment: CDR1 ENHRY and CDR2 SYGVKD. The CDR3 is 12 residues long. V lost 4 bases and J lost 5, with 7 bases in between. CDR3 nucleotides: TGTGCCATCAGTGTTCGGGGAGATACGCAGTATTTT. Amino acid sequence: CAISVRGDTQYF.

In the case of this clone: The identical CDR3 is also encoded by other nucleotide sequences in the sample. The genes are TRBV19 and TRBJ2-7; possibly TRBD1 for D (5 bases). The CDR3 spans 14 residues. Trimming removed 6 bases at V and 0 bases at J, with 12 bases between. Germline lookup yields CDR1 LNHDA and CDR2 SQIVND (reference sequence). Here the CDR3 reads CASRTSGSSYEQYF. The CDR3 DNA follows: TGTGCCAGTAGAACATCAGGGTCCTCCTACGAGCAGTACTTC.

The chain combines TRBV6-6 with TRBJ2-2, with D maybe TRBD1 (6 bases). The CDR3 has 14 residues. The V and J ends lost 6 bases and 1 base respectively, with 9 bases between them. Looked up from germline, CDR1 is MNHNY and CDR2 is SVGAGI (reference sequence). The CDR3 DNA is TGTGCCAGCAGCCGGACAGAGAACACCGGGGAGCTGTTTTTT. Translation: CASSRTENTGELFF.

V is TRBV14 and J is TRBJ2-5; D not certain. Germline lookup yields CDR1 SGHDN and CDR2 FVKESK. With 4 bases removed from V and 1 base from J, the gap between germline ends came to 10 bases. CDR3 length: 14 amino acids. DNA of the CDR3: TGTGCCAGCAGCCCAATAGACCGCCAAGAGACCCAGTACTTC. It codes for CASSPIDRQETQYF.